This TCR beta chain was sequenced during a study of cytomegalovirus exposure and HLA in healthy donors. As concerns this clone: Its specificity is unknown.

V was pared by 0 bases and J by 5 bases, with 16 bases between. CDR1 and CDR2 (germline): SGHAT, FQNNGV. There are 16 residues in the CDR3. Here immunoSEQ multiplex PCR was the method, and the copy in TCRdb shows in-frame clones only, minus some. Among about 180,000 clones listed, about 83% were seen once. Points from the study as a whole: Subsequent analysis of the 120 or so validation repertoires found a tendency for first-cohort TCR clusters to co-occur. There were some public TCRs occurring in many donors, but most TCR sequences were rare.

Sequenced material: PBMCs. This sequence originates from a woman aged 25-40 years in good health and CMV-seronegative. V usage is TRBV11-2 and J usage is TRBJ1-2; possible D gene TRBD1, 5 bases. The CDR3 DNA reads TGTGCCAGCAGCTTAGATGGGGCAGGGTTTAGGTATGGCTACACCTTC. This codes for CASSLDGAGFRYGYTF.